This T cell receptor (beta chain) was documented in a study of blood T cell repertoires in COVID-19. Looking at the study overall: From the United States, Italy and Spain came samples of acute and convalescent COVID-19.

Sequencing used immunoSEQ multiplex PCR; TCRdb keeps in-frame clones, though not all of them. The top ten hold 0.63% of the sample, which has 150,000 or so clones, about 85% seen once. The sequence was obtained from a man in his fifties or sixties with COVID-19, enrolled during active disease. The sequenced sample consisted of peripheral blood.

CDR3 protein: CASSPIRGEKLFF. The DNA of the CDR3 is TGTGCCAGCTCACCTATTAGGGGAGAAAAACTGTTTTTT. This sequence joins TRBV18 and TRBJ1-4; perhaps TRBD1 as D (5 bases). The CDR3 has 13 amino acids. CDR1 and CDR2 (germline): KGHSH, LQKENI. Trimming cost V 3 bases and J 8 bases, with 10 bases left between them.